This is a list of T cell receptor beta chains from one sample in a study of control samples from healthy donors and cancer patients. The protocol was immunoSEQ multiplex PCR, while the TCRdb copy is restricted to in-frame clones and leaves out a portion. The sample contains approximately 12,000 clones, less than 95% of which appear only once. Sequenced: PBMCs. The source is a man aged 70-80 years with head and neck cancer. Each CDR3 is given with its conserved first and last residue. D genes are given only for firm matches. Part of the rows lack a size; the others show once, few, many or a class for expanded clones.

>TRBV18|13|TRBJ1-1|NA|NA
CASSPPGNTEAFF
TGTGCCAGCTCACCACCAGGGAACACTGAAGCTTTCTTT
>TRBV6-5|16|TRBJ1-4|NA|TRBD1
CASSYSATGGGEKLFF
TGTGCCAGCAGTTACTCAGCTACAGGGGGCGGAGAAAAACTGTTTTTT
>TRBV12-3/TRBV12-4|12|TRBJ2-7|NA|NA
CASSLYGYEQYF
TGTGCCAGCAGTTTATATGGATACGAGCAGTACTTC
>TRBV3-1/TRBV3-2|15|TRBJ2-3|NA|TRBD2
CASSQDPRGTDTQYF
TGTGCCAGCAGCCAAGACCCGCGGGGGACAGATACGCAGTATTTT
>TRBV24-1|15|TRBJ2-3|NA|NA
CATSDLGDSTDTQYF
TGTGCCACCAGTGATTTGGGGGACAGCACAGATACGCAGTATTTT
>TRBV7-8|15|TRBJ2-7|NA|NA
CASSLGPGPSYEQYF
TGTGCCAGCAGCTTAGGTCCAGGACCCTCCTACGAGCAGTACTTC
>TRBV5-1|15|TRBJ1-5|NA|NA
CASSWQGGSNQPQHF
TGCGCCAGCAGCTGGCAGGGCGGGAGCAATCAGCCCCAGCATTTT
>TRBV7-8|13|TRBJ1-2|NA|NA
CASSPTANYGYTF
TGTGCCAGCAGCCCCACAGCTAACTATGGCTACACCTTC
>TRBV30|14|TRBJ1-1|NA|NA
CAWSAQNRYTEAFF
TGTGCCTGGAGTGCTCAGAACCGGTACACTGAAGCTTTCTTT
>TRBV6-5|13|TRBJ2-7|NA|TRBD1
CASKRTGTNEQYF
TGTGCCAGCAAAAGGACAGGGACCAACGAGCAGTACTTC
>TRBV7-2|14|TRBJ2-7|NA|TRBD2
CASSFSGGAYEQYF
TGTGCCAGCAGCTTCAGCGGGGGGGCCTACGAGCAGTACTTC
>TRBV10-3|15|TRBJ1-2|NA|NA
CAISQQSPFLYGYTF
TGTGCCATCAGCCAACAGAGTCCGTTCCTGTATGGCTACACCTTC
>TRBV19|16|TRBJ2-1|large|TRBD2
CASSIVPSGRGVEQFF
TGTGCCAGTAGTATAGTTCCTAGCGGGAGAGGTGTTGAGCAGTTCTTC
>TRBV19|17|TRBJ2-5|NA|TRBD2
CASSSGYSSSGVETQYF
TGTGCCAGTAGTTCCGGGTACTCCTCTAGCGGGGTCGAGACCCAGTACTTC
>TRBV18|15|TRBJ1-1|NA|NA
CASSPRQGGDTEAFF
TGTGCCAGCTCACCAAGGCAGGGAGGTGACACTGAAGCTTTCTTT
>TRBV6-5|15|TRBJ2-7|NA|TRBD2
CASSRRSGGANEQYF
TGTGCCAGCAGTCGTAGAAGCGGGGGGGCCAACGAGCAGTACTTC
>TRBV7-8|16|TRBJ1-4|once|NA
CASSSRYRDGNEKLFF
TGTGCCAGCAGCTCCAGATACCGGGACGGCAATGAAAAACTGTTTTTT
>TRBV6-5|14|TRBJ2-7|NA|TRBD1
CASSPTGGPWEQYF
TGTGCCAGCAGCCCGACAGGGGGCCCGTGGGAGCAGTACTTC
>TRBV5-1|15|TRBJ2-2|NA|NA
CASSRGTPSTGELFF
TGCGCCAGCAGCCGTGGGACCCCATCCACCGGGGAGCTGTTTTTT
>TRBV20-1|15|TRBJ2-7|once|NA
CSASPRRQKTYEQYF
TGCAGTGCTAGTCCCCGTCGGCAGAAAACCTACGAGCAGTACTTC
>TRBV2|13|TRBJ1-4|NA|NA
CASNLFVEEKLFF
TGTGCCAGCAACCTATTTGTCGAGGAAAAACTGTTTTTT
>TRBV10-3|15|TRBJ1-2|NA|NA
CAIRGDLYRGYGYTF
TGTGCCATCAGGGGGGACCTCTACCGGGGCTATGGCTACACCTTC
>TRBV5-8|15|TRBJ2-2|once|NA
CASSLRRANTGELFF
TGTGCCAGCAGCTTGAGAAGGGCTAACACCGGGGAGCTGTTTTTT
>TRBV6-5|15|TRBJ2-7|NA|TRBD1
CASSYSGTGGYEQYF
TGTGCCAGCAGTTACTCAGGGACAGGGGGGTACGAGCAGTACTTC
>TRBV5-1|15|TRBJ2-1|few|NA
CASRIAFSAYNEQFF
TGCGCCAGCAGGATCGCCTTCAGCGCCTACAATGAGCAGTTCTTC
>TRBV5-1|13|TRBJ2-7|NA|NA
CASSLEPRGEQYF
TGCGCCAGCAGCTTGGAGCCCCGGGGGGAGCAGTACTTC